This TCR beta chain was observed in a study of blood T cell repertoires in COVID-19. Study information: Samples representing acute and convalescent COVID-19 were sourced from the United States, Italy and Spain. Sources were T cells, B-cell-depleted T cells, or PBMCs; the material itself was cDNA or gDNA.

V dropped 5 bases and J dropped 0; count of bases not matched to a gene: 6. Germline CDR1 is SGHTS and CDR2 is YDEGEE. This CDR3 spans 16 amino acids. In the original workflow: Nucleated cell number was recorded as an estimate derived from reference gene primer amplification. Generated by immunoSEQ multiplex PCR, the TCRdb table keeps only in-frame clones and is missing some. For V, J and clone size, that table is used; D and trimming come from the DNA. The sample lists 200,000 to 250,000 clones; around 80% were seen once. The source is a woman in her 70s with acute or convalescent COVID-19. The chain is built from TRBV5-8 and TRBJ2-1, with 9 bases identical to TRBD1. Sequencing input: peripheral blood. The CDR3 reads CASRRTGEGSYNEQFF. The CDR3 DNA is TGTGCCAGCAGACGGACAGGGGAGGGCTCCTACAATGAGCAGTTCTTC.